Described below is a single TCR beta chain sequence and its context. The same CDR3 arises from other DNA sequences in this sample as well. This sample stems from a study of blood T cell repertoires in COVID-19. Looking at the study overall: Spain, Italy and the United States supplied samples that represented acute and convalescent COVID-19.

From germline, CDR1 is SQVTM and CDR2 ANQGSEA. This CDR3 comprises 12 residues. Trimming took 6 bases from V and 0 from J, leaving 6 bases between them. The participants were between about 18 and 95 years old and came from under 25 US areas. Two negative PCRs, clearance, or symptom resolution were required of recovered Cohort 3 donors. The assay was immunoSEQ multiplex PCR, and TCRdb's table has in-frame clones only and misses some. The sample has 450,000 to 500,000 clones, approximately 86% seen once. The TCR originated in a woman aged 55-69 years who had recovered from COVID-19. The chain is built from TRBV29-1 and TRBJ1-3; unclear D gene. Sequencing was done on a sample of PBMCs or T cells enriched from blood (not recorded which). The CDR3 nucleotides read TGCAGCGTGGCAGACTCTGGAAACACCATATATTTT. Its protein product is CSVADSGNTIYF.